The T cell receptor beta chain under discussion was sequenced for a study of T cells in Graves' hyperthyroidism and ophthalmopathy. Authors of the study amplified TCR beta CDR3 regions from RNA transcripts. Researchers ran a first-round RT-PCR on the TCR CDR3 using the HTBI primer set. Each CDR3 protein gets one entry after TCRdb re-called the multiplex PCR reads with MiXCR. This sample yields about 710,000 distinct CDR3 sequences, of which less than 20% are seen a single time; approximately 8% belongs to the top ten. This clonotype turned up a few times. The germline V gene encodes CDR1 SGHTA and CDR2 FQGNSA. Losses at the gene ends were 0 bases for V and 4 bases for J; bases not matched to a gene: 5. The CDR3 has 16 residues. Hyperthyroidism in the patients, aged 18 to 65, was newly diagnosed and under 2 months in duration. Uncontrolled infection, other autoimmune disease, pregnancy or lactation barred patients from enrollment.

The receptor was derived from a man between 18 and 35 years old with Graves' hyperthyroidism. Material: blood. The chain links TRBV7-2 to TRBJ2-3; 9 bases fit TRBD2. The CDR3 nucleotides read TGTGCCAGCAGCTTAGCGTTGGCTAGCGGGGCAGATACGCAGTATTTT. This translates into CASSLALASGADTQYF.